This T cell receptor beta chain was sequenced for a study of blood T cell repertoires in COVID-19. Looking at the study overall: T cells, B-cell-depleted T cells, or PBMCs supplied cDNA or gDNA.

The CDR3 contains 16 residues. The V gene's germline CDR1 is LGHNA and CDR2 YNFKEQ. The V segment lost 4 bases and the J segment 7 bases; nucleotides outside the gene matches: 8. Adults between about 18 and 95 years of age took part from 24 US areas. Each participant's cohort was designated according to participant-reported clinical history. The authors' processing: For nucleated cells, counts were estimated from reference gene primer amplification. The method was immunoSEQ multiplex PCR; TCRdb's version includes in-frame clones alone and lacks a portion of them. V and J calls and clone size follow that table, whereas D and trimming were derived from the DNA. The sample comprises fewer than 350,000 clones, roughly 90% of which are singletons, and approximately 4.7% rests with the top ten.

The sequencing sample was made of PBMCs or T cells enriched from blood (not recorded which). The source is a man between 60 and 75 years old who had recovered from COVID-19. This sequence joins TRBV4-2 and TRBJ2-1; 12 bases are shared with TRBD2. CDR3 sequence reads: CASSRLAGGPRNEQFF. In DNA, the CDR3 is TGTGCCAGCAGCCGGCTAGCGGGAGGGCCCAGGAATGAGCAGTTCTTC.